This TCR beta chain was retrieved from a study of OX40 agonist ivuxolimab in advanced cancers. Study at large: Enrolled patients in dose escalation had cancers that were hepatocellular carcinoma, melanoma, renal cell or head and neck cancer.

TCRdb keeps only in-frame clones here, not all; method: immunoSEQ multiplex PCR. Seen here are nearly 60,000 clones, 80% to 90% observed once, and the top ten hold about 0.8%. This CDR3 region has 15 residues. Germline CDR1 MNHEY, CDR2 SMNVEV (reference sequence). V gave up 8 bases and J gave up 0 bases, with 14 bases separating them. The chain combines TRBV27 with TRBJ2-1, with D perhaps TRBD2 (5 bases). The receptor was isolated from an adult with an advanced solid tumor such as melanoma, head and neck, liver or kidney cancer. Sequenced material: CD4+ or CD8+ T cells sorted from blood, taken in a trial of the OX40 agonist ivuxolimab. The DNA for the CDR3 is TGTGCCAGCGCCAGGCCGGGGAGCTCCTACAATGAGCAGTTCTTC. This codes for CASARPGSSYNEQFF.